One sample yielded the 15 T cell receptor beta chains listed below, sequenced in a study of shared clonotypes between healthy human individuals. Sequencing was performed with immunoSEQ multiplex PCR; in TCRdb, only in-frame clones are kept and a portion is missing. The repertoire includes 2,500,000 or so clones, 90% to 95% of them detected once, and about 0.39% sits in the top ten. Sequencing was done on a sample of naive CD4+ T cells from PBMCs. As for subset: CD45RA+ positively selected. These TCRs come from a man younger than 35 in good health. Some clones in this sample may be carry-over from other donors' samples.

CDR3: CASSEYSLTNTQYF. The CDR3 bases are TGTGCCAGCAGTGAATATTCCCTTACGAATACGCAGTATTTT. This rearrangement joins TRBV25-1 to TRBJ2-3, with D unclear. The CDR3 runs to 14 residues. V was trimmed by 0 bases and J by 7 bases, leaving 11 bases between them. Germline V gives CDR1 MGHDK, CDR2 SYGVNS.

The rearrangement uses TRBV9 and TRBJ1-2, with TRBD1 matching 8 bases. Germline-derived CDR1 and CDR2 are SGDLS and YYNGEE. Germline trimming cut 0 bases from V and 4 bases from J; bases unmatched to any gene: 8. The CDR3 contains 16 residues. CDR3 loop: CASSVVSQGAVYGYTF. For the CDR3, the DNA is TGTGCCAGCAGCGTAGTGTCCCAGGGGGCAGTCTATGGCTACACCTTC.

In this sample, this clone turned up once. The V call is TRBV9, the J call TRBJ2-1; no clear D gene. V lost 5 bases, J lost 6 bases, and 12 bases lay in between. CDR3 length: 13 residues. Germline CDR1 and CDR2: SGDLS and YYNGEE. CDR3 coding DNA: TGTGCCAGCAGTAAAGTCTTGTTCAATGAGCAGTTCTTC. Residues: CASSKVLFNEQFF.

The rearrangement uses TRBV27 and TRBJ1-5; 11 positions agree with TRBD1. Germline trimming cut 7 bases from V and 2 bases from J; bases unmatched to any gene: 13. Germline V lookup: CDR1 MNHEY, CDR2 SMNVEV (reference sequence). The CDR3 has 18 amino acids. CDR3 nucleotide sequence: TGTGCCAGCACAATAACCCCGGACAGGGGGCATGGCAATCAGCCCCAGCATTTT. It codes for CASTITPDRGHGNQPQHF.

The chain carries TRBV4-1 and TRBJ1-4, with D perhaps matching TRBD1 (5 bases). The CDR3 extends over 17 amino acids. With 0 bases removed from V and 3 bases from J, the gap between germline ends came to 14 bases. Germline values: CDR1 MGHRA, CDR2 YSYEKL. This CDR3 reads CASSQDGGGRANEKLFF. The CDR3 region has the DNA TGCGCCAGCAGCCAAGATGGGGGGGGTCGGGCTAATGAAAAACTGTTTTTT.

The J gene is TRBJ2-7, the V gene TRBV11-1; TRBD1 matches 9 bases. Trimming at V came to 4 bases and at J to 4 bases, leaving 8 bases not matched to a gene. CDR1 is SGHAT, CDR2 FQDESV, per germline (reference sequence). CDR3 length equals 15 residues. CDR3 residues: CASSSPGGTGYEQYF. The CDR3 DNA follows: TGTGCCAGCAGCTCCCCCGGCGGGACAGGGTACGAGCAGTACTTC.

The chain combines TRBV10-2 with TRBJ2-7; a weak D match, TRBD2 (6 bases). Germline V gene data show CDR1 as WSHSY and CDR2 as SAAADI. Trimming stripped 7 bases from V and 7 bases from J, with 17 bases between. The CDR3 is 13 amino acids. The CDR3 sequence: CASKPGPGREQYF. The CDR3 coding sequence is TGCGCCAGCAAGCCGGGGCCGGGGAGGGAGCAGTACTTC.

Turning to this clone: A much larger clone lies one base from this, so it may be a read error. Other DNA variants within this sample encode the same CDR3. The V and J genes are TRBV11-2 and TRBJ2-3; D unclear. CDR1 and CDR2 (germline): SGHAT, FQNNGV. There are 12 residues in the CDR3. Trimming took off 3 bases at V and 1 base at J, with 2 bases between the two ends. This CDR3 reads CASSLGTDTQYF. The DNA of the CDR3 is TGTGCCAGCAGCTTGGGCACAGATACGCAGTATTTT.

This chain links TRBV21-1 with TRBJ2-7; the tabulated D call, TRBD2, remains unverified against the DNA. TRBV21-1 is reported as a pseudogene. The CDR3 consists of 21 residues. The CDR3 here is CASSKDLSFSWRGLILYEQYF. CDR3 DNA sequence: TGTGCCAGCAGCAAGGATTTATCTTTCTCCTGGAGGGGCCTTATTCTCTACGAGCAGTACTTC.

V gene TRBV7-9 combines with J gene TRBJ2-7; 7 bases map to TRBD1. V lost 6 bases to trimming and J lost 3 bases; unmatched junction nucleotides: 11. CDR3 length: 15 amino acids. CDR1 is SEHNR, CDR2 FQNEAQ, per germline (reference sequence). CDR3 amino acids: CASSHAGGRRYEQYF. CDR3 in DNA: TGTGCCAGCAGTCACGCAGGGGGTAGACGCTACGAGCAGTACTTC.

This rearrangement joins TRBV15 to TRBJ2-5; 7 bases map to TRBD1. The germline CDR1 and CDR2 sequences are LNHNV and YYDKDF (reference sequence). V shed 5 bases, J shed 2 bases, and the junction held 5 bases outside the gene matches. The CDR3 loop spans 14 amino acids. The CDR3 DNA reads TGTGCCACCAGCCTTAAGGGGGCTCAAGAGACCCAGTACTTC. Amino acids: CATSLKGAQETQYF. The whole variable domain, filled in from reference TRBV15 and TRBJ2-5, reads DAMVIQNPRYQVTQFGKPVTLSCSQTLNHNVMYWYQQKSSQAPKLLFHYYDKDFNNEADTPDNFQSRRPNTSFCFLDIRSPGLGDTAMYLCATSLKGAQETQYFGPGTRLLVL.

A single count supports this clone. V gene TRBV7-2 combines with J gene TRBJ2-4; 7 nucleotides agree with TRBD1. After removal of 5 bases from V and 11 bases from J, the junction contained 6 bases not matched to a gene. CDR1 and CDR2 from the germline V gene are SGHTA and FQGNSA. The CDR3 sequence is 12 residues long. The chain's CDR3 is CASSVDRAFQYF. The DNA for the CDR3 is TGTGCCAGCAGCGTCGACAGGGCCTTTCAGTACTTC.

Comment on this clone: The same CDR3 is also encoded by other DNA sequences in this sample. The chain is built from TRBV5-1 and TRBJ2-5, with D possibly matching TRBD1 (5 bases). The CDR3 has 14 amino acids. In germline, CDR1 is SGHRS, CDR2 YFSETQ. The V and J ends lost 2 bases and 5 bases respectively, with 13 bases between them. CDR3 sequence (DNA): TGCGCCAGCAGCTTAGGGGTAGCAGGGGAGACCCAGTACTTC. Its protein is CASSLGVAGETQYF.

In its sample, this clone was seen once. V and J are TRBV6-5 and TRBJ2-1; 11 nucleotides line up with TRBD2. The CDR3 covers 16 residues. Germline V lookup: CDR1 MNHEY, CDR2 SVGAGI. Germline trimming cut 4 bases from V and 5 bases from J; bases unmatched to any gene: 7. The CDR3 bases are TGTGCCAGCAGTTCTCTAGCGGGAGGAAGGGACAATGAGCAGTTCTTC. Encoded protein: CASSSLAGGRDNEQFF.

The chain uses TRBV19 and TRBJ2-5, with D possibly being TRBD2 (6 bases). The CDR3 consists of 14 residues. Germline V lookup: CDR1 LNHDA, CDR2 SQIVND (reference sequence). Trimming cost V 5 bases and J 5 bases, with 15 bases left between them. CDR3 amino acids: CASSAGRLGETQYF. CDR3 DNA sequence: TGTGCCAGTAGTGCCGGCAGACTAGGCGAGACCCAGTACTTC.